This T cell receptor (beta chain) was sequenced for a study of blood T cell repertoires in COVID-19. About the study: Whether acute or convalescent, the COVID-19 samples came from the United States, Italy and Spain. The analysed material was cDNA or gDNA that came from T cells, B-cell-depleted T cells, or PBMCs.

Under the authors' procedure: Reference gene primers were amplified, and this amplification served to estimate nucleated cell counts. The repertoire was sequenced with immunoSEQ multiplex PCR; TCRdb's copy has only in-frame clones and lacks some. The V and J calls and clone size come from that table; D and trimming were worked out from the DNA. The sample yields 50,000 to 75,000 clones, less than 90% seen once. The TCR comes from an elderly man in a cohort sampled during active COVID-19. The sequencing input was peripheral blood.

CDR3 in amino acids: CASSKSGGTADTQYF. Here the CDR3 DNA reads TGCGCCAGCAGTAAAAGCGGGGGCACGGCAGATACGCAGTATTTT. The chain is built from TRBV10-1 and TRBJ2-3; 8 nucleotides align to TRBD2. The CDR3 loop spans 15 amino acids. Per germline, CDR1 WNHNN and CDR2 SYGVQD (reference sequence). V shed 5 bases and J 4 bases; nucleotides not matched to a gene: 8.